The source of this T cell receptor (beta chain) is a study of blood T cell repertoires in COVID-19. Original methodology: Counts of nucleated cells, estimated from reference gene primer amplification, were obtained. Method: immunoSEQ multiplex PCR; TCRdb's copy keeps in-frame clones and lacks some. The DNA gave D and trimming, while V, J and clone size come from that table. Of under 95,000 clones listed, about three quarters are singletons. Trimming pared 3 bases from V and 0 bases from J, leaving 12 bases between. CDR3 length: 15 amino acids. Germline V gene data show CDR1 as SGHTA and CDR2 as FQGNSA.

The gene calls are TRBV7-2 and TRBJ2-7; D is possibly TRBD2 (6 bases). The receptor's source is a man aged 45-65 years with active or convalescent COVID-19. The material sequenced was peripheral blood. CDR3 loop: CASSLEGQSSYEQYF. As DNA, the CDR3 is TGTGCCAGCAGCTTGGAGGGGCAGAGCTCCTACGAGCAGTACTTC. Full variable domain (remainder filled in from reference TRBV7-2 and TRBJ2-7): GAGVSQSPSNKVTEKGKDVELRCDPISGHTALYWYRQSLGQGLEFLIYFQGNSAPDKSGLPSDRFSAERTGGSVSTLTIQRTQQEDSAVYLCASSLEGQSSYEQYFGPGTRLTVT.